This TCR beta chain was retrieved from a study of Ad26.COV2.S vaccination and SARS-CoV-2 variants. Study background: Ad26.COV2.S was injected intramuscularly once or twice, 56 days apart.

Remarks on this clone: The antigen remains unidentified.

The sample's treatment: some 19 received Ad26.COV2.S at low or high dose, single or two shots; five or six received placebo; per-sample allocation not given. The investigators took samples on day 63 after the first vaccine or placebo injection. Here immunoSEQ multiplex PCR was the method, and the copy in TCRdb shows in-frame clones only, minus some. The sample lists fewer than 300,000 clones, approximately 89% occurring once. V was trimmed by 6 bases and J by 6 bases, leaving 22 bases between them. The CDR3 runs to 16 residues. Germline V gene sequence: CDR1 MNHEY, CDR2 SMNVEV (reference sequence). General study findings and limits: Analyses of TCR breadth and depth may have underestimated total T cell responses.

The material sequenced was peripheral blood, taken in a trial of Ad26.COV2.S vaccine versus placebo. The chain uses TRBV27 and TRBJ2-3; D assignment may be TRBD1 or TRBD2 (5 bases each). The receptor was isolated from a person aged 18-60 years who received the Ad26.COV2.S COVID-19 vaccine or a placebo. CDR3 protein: CASSRLPGPSVDTQYF. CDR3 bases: TGTGCCAGCAGCCGACTACCGGGACCCAGCGTTGATACGCAGTATTTT.